This T cell receptor beta chain appears in the sequencing data of a study of cytomegalovirus exposure and HLA in healthy donors. Study context: An early release of data contained about 85 million unique TCRs, which came from HLA-typed donors.

No record exists of this donor's CMV serostatus. Study-wide results and caveats: In most subjects, TCR beta sequences reportedly gave accurate predictions of HLA-A and HLA-B alleles.

This clone was counted a few times. Its antigen is unidentified. The PCR was carried out with 60 Vbeta primers and 13 Jbeta primers. Sequencing was performed with immunoSEQ multiplex PCR; in TCRdb, only in-frame clones are kept and a portion is missing. The table records under 150,000 clones, about four fifths of them present only once. The clonotype originates from a human donor in good health. Sequences were obtained from PBMCs.

The DNA for the CDR3 is TGTGCCAGCAGCCACCCAGGTTTCTCTGGAAACACCATATATTTT. This translates into CASSHPGFSGNTIYF. The chain couples TRBV5-8 to TRBJ1-3; unclear D gene. V was clipped by 4 bases and J by 0 bases, with 11 bases between them. CDR1 SGHTS and CDR2 YDEGEE come from the germline V gene. The CDR3 runs to 15 residues.